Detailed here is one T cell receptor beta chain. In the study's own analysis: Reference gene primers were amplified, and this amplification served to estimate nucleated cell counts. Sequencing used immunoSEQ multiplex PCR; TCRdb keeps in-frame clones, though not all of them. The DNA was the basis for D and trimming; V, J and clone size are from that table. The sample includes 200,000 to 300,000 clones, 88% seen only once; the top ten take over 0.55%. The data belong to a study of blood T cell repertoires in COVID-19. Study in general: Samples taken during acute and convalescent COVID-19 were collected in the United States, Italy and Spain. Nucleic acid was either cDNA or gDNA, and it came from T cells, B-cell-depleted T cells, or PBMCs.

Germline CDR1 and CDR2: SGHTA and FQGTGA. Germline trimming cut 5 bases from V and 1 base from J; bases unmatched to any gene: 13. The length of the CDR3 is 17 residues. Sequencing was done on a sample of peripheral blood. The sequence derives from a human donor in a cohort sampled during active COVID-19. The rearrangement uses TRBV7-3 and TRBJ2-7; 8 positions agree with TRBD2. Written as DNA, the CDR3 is TGTGCCAGCAGCCACCCCCTACAGCGGGAGAATTCCTACGAGCAGTACTTC. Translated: CASSHPLQRENSYEQYF.